Below are 15 T cell receptor beta chains sequenced from a single sample in a study of cytomegalovirus exposure and HLA in healthy donors. Produced via immunoSEQ multiplex PCR; TCRdb's table is partial and in-frame only. The sample consists of 85,000 to 95,000 clones, 95% to 98% of them appearing once. The source material was PBMCs. The source of these receptors is a man between 18 and 35 years old in good health and CMV-seronegative.

The rearrangement uses TRBV6-6 and TRBJ2-3, with D unclear. With 4 bases removed from V and 9 bases from J, the gap between germline ends came to 11 bases. CDR3 length: 12 residues. CDR1 is MNHNY, CDR2 SVGAGI, per germline (reference sequence). The CDR3 DNA sequence: TGTGCCAGCAGTTCGAGCAGCGTCACGCAGTATTTT. It yields the protein CASSSSSVTQYF.

V is TRBV18 and J is TRBJ2-3; D is possibly TRBD1 (6 bases). The V gene lost 6 bases and the J gene lost 0 bases, with 13 bases spanning the gap. CDR3 length: 15 residues. The germline V gene has CDR1 KGHSH and CDR2 LQKENI. In DNA, the CDR3 is TGTGCCAGCTCCCGTCGGGACACAAGCACAGATACGCAGTATTTT. Translating it yields CASSRRDTSTDTQYF.

CDR3 in DNA: TGTGCCAGCAGCTTAGGACAGGGCTATGGCTACACCTTC. Encoded protein: CASSLGQGYGYTF. This rearrangement joins TRBV7-9 to TRBJ1-2; TRBD1 matches 7 bases. The germline gives CDR1 SEHNR, CDR2 FQNEAQ (reference sequence). The CDR3 covers 13 residues. The V and J ends lost 1 base and 4 bases, in that order; junction bases with no gene match: 0. The entire variable domain, with the rest obtained from reference TRBV7-9 and TRBJ1-2, is as follows: DTGVSQNPRHKITKRGQNVTFRCDPISEHNRLYWYRQTLGQGPEFLTYFQNEAQLEKSRLLSDRFSAERPKGSFSTLEIQRTEQGDSAMYLCASSLGQGYGYTFGSGTRLTVV.

The rearrangement uses TRBV7-6 and TRBJ1-1; tentatively, D is TRBD1 (5 bases). This CDR3 region has 14 residues. Germline V CDR1 and CDR2: SGHVS, FNYEAQ. V was cut by 5 bases and J by 0 bases, with 10 bases left in between. The CDR3 sequence: CASSPTAMNTEAFF. The CDR3 DNA follows: TGTGCCAGCAGCCCGACAGCTATGAACACTGAAGCTTTCTTT.

The rearrangement links TRBV6-1 to TRBJ2-1; 8 bases are a match to TRBD2. The CDR3 is made up of 17 amino acids. V was clipped by 3 bases and J by 4 bases; unmatched bases: 11. Per the germline V gene, CDR1 is MNHNS and CDR2 is SASEGT. In nucleotides, the CDR3 is TGTGCCAGCAGTGACCCCCGGGGGGGACTCGTTTACAATGAGCAGTTCTTC. Translated, it gives CASSDPRGGLVYNEQFF.

This chain links TRBV5-1 with TRBJ2-4; TRBD1 matches 9 bases. The CDR3 consists of 15 residues. Germline V gene lookup returns CDR1 SGHRS and CDR2 YFSETQ. J was trimmed by 7 bases and V by 2 bases; bases with no gene match: 7. The CDR3 sequence is CASSLAGTGSNIQYF. CDR3 bases: TGCGCCAGCAGCTTAGCCGGGACAGGGTCGAACATTCAGTACTTC.

This chain connects TRBV7-8 to TRBJ1-1, with D unclear. V lost 4 bases, J lost 4 bases, and 10 bases lay in between. The CDR3 runs to 13 residues. Germline V CDR1 and CDR2: SGHVS, FQNEAQ. CDR3 amino acids: CASSSREGTEAFF. In DNA form, the CDR3 reads TGTGCCAGCAGCTCCCGGGAGGGCACTGAAGCTTTCTTT.

The chain uses TRBV4-3 and TRBJ1-2; TRBD1 aligns across 9 bases. The CDR3 has 15 amino acids. Germline CDR1 LGHNA, CDR2 YSLEER. J lost 2 bases, V lost 0 bases, and 1 base had no gene match. CDR3 protein: CASSQEGTGNYGYTF. The CDR3 nucleotides are TGCGCCAGCAGCCAAGAGGGGACAGGGAACTATGGCTACACCTTC.

V and J are TRBV6-1 and TRBJ2-7; no definite D call. This CDR3 region has 11 residues. CDR1 is MNHNS and CDR2 is SASEGT in the germline V gene. V was cut by 7 bases and J by 4 bases, with 8 bases left in between. CDR3 loop: CASITVYEQYF. CDR3 DNA sequence: TGTGCCAGCATAACGGTGTACGAGCAGTACTTC.

The CDR3: CASSFLALTDTQYF. CDR3 bases: TGTGCCAGCAGCTTCTTAGCCCTCACAGATACGCAGTATTTT. The chain carries TRBV7-6 and TRBJ2-3; D call uncertain. The CDR3 contains 14 residues. V lost 3 bases to trimming and J lost 2 bases, with 9 bases between them. Germline assignment: CDR1 SGHVS and CDR2 FNYEAQ.

The chain has TRBV15 and TRBJ2-7; TRBD1 is a possible D gene (5 bases). Per the germline V gene, CDR1 is LNHNV and CDR2 is YYDKDF (reference sequence). The V gene lost 3 bases and the J gene lost 3 bases, with 12 bases spanning the gap. This CDR3 has 14 amino acids. CDR3 DNA sequence: TGTGCCACCAGCAGTTCAGGGATGTACTACGAGCAGTACGTC. The encoded protein is CATSSSGMYYEQYV.

V usage is TRBV5-1 and J usage is TRBJ2-1, with D uncertain. This CDR3 comprises 15 residues. Germline assignment: CDR1 SGHRS and CDR2 YFSETQ. Between the trimmed V and J ends, which lost 2 bases and 0 bases, there was a span of 9 bases. The CDR3, as DNA: TGCGCCAGCAGCTTCTCTGCGAGCTCCTACAATGAGCAGTTCTTC. It is translated as CASSFSASSYNEQFF.

This chain connects TRBV5-4 to TRBJ2-4, with TRBD2 matching over 7 bases. The germline CDR1 and CDR2 sequences are SGHNT and YYREEE (reference sequence). V gave up 2 bases and J gave up 0 bases; unmatched junction bases: 2. This CDR3 comprises 15 residues. The CDR3 spells CASSFSGIAKNIQYF. The DNA for the CDR3 is TGTGCCAGCAGCTTCAGCGGGATAGCCAAAAACATTCAGTACTTC. The full variable domain, in which reference TRBV5-4 and TRBJ2-4 provide the parts outside the CDR3, is ETGVTQSPTHLIKTRGQQVTLRCSSQSGHNTVSWYQQALGQGPQFIFQYYREEENGRGNFPPRFSGLQFPNYSSELNVNALELDDSALYLCASSFSGIAKNIQYFGAGTRLSVL.

The V and J genes are TRBV5-7 and TRBJ2-7; 10 nucleotides agree with TRBD1. TRBV5-7 is an ORF, and what it does is uncertain. V was pared by 4 bases and J by 1 base, with 8 bases of the junction left unmatched. The CDR3 is 16 residues long. This CDR3 reads CASSRRDRGTSYEQYV. The CDR3, as DNA: TGTGCCAGCAGCAGAAGGGACAGGGGTACTTCCTACGAGCAGTACGTC.

This clone was seen only once. The CDR3 protein is CASSHRGFWSDTEAFF. CDR3 DNA sequence: TGTGCCAGCAGCCACCGAGGGTTTTGGTCGGACACTGAAGCTTTCTTT. V is TRBV14 and J is TRBJ1-1; D gene unclear. CDR1 is SGHDN, CDR2 FVKESK, per germline. This CDR3 is 16 amino acids long. Trimming pared 3 bases from V and 3 bases from J, leaving 17 bases between.